This T cell receptor (beta chain) was sequenced in a study of T cells in Graves' hyperthyroidism and ophthalmopathy. Study-level points and caveats: Patients with ophthalmopathy were separated from those with stable hyperthyroidism by a 13 V-J model.

This clonotype showed up many times. The antigen remains undetermined. The definition of stable Graves' hyperthyroidism was no ophthalmopathy progression within 18 months. Newly diagnosed hyperthyroidism patients aged 18 to 65 years had disease lasting under 2 months. Exclusions: uncontrolled infection, other autoimmune disease, pregnancy, lactation. The TCR beta CDR3 regions underwent amplification using RNA transcripts as the source. In the first-round RT-PCR of the TCR CDR3, the HTBI primer set was used. Each CDR3 protein is one row after TCRdb ran MiXCR on the multiplex PCR reads. The top ten clones hold approximately 7.9% of a sample with around 280,000 distinct CDR3 sequences, roughly 15% of them seen once. The V gene end was trimmed by 0 bases and the J gene end by 1 base; junction bases not matched to a gene: 5. The CDR3 sequence is 17 residues long. Germline V gene sequence: CDR1 MRHNA, CDR2 SNTAGT.

The chain links TRBV6-4 to TRBJ2-5, with 10 bases aligning to TRBD1. The sequenced material came from blood. The receptor's source is a woman in her 40s with Graves' hyperthyroidism. CDR3 sequence (DNA): TGTGCCAGCAGTGACTCTCCGGGACAGGGGAGCCAAGAGACCCAGTACTTC. It translates to CASSDSPGQGSQETQYF.